This T cell receptor (beta chain) stems from a study of T-cell memory formation after mild COVID-19. About the study: Most TCR clusters belonged to a single donor. Study-wide results and limits: Most CD4+ clones that shrank were in CM and EM, while CD8+ ones turned up in EMRA. Day 15 to 85 contracting clones showed balanced CD4/CD8; day 15 to 37 expanders favored CD4+.

Comments on this clonotype: The antigen is undetermined.

TCRdb independently ran MiXCR on the 5' RACE reads; one entry per CDR3 protein. The sample has roughly 130,000 distinct CDR3 sequences, 5% to 6.5% seen once. This CDR3 is built from 15 residues. Germline V lookup: CDR1 SGHRS, CDR2 YFSETQ. V lost 1 base to trimming and J lost 0 bases, with 7 bases between them. The source material was PBMCs or a T cell subset sorted from them (not recorded which). This clonotype was sampled from an adult woman who had mild COVID-19 (a few samples of this study predate the infection). Cell type and time point are not known. The chain couples TRBV5-1 to TRBJ2-2, with D unclear. CDR3 in amino acids: CASSLIDPNTGELFF. For the CDR3, the DNA is TGCGCCAGCAGCTTGATTGACCCGAACACCGGGGAGCTGTTTTTT.